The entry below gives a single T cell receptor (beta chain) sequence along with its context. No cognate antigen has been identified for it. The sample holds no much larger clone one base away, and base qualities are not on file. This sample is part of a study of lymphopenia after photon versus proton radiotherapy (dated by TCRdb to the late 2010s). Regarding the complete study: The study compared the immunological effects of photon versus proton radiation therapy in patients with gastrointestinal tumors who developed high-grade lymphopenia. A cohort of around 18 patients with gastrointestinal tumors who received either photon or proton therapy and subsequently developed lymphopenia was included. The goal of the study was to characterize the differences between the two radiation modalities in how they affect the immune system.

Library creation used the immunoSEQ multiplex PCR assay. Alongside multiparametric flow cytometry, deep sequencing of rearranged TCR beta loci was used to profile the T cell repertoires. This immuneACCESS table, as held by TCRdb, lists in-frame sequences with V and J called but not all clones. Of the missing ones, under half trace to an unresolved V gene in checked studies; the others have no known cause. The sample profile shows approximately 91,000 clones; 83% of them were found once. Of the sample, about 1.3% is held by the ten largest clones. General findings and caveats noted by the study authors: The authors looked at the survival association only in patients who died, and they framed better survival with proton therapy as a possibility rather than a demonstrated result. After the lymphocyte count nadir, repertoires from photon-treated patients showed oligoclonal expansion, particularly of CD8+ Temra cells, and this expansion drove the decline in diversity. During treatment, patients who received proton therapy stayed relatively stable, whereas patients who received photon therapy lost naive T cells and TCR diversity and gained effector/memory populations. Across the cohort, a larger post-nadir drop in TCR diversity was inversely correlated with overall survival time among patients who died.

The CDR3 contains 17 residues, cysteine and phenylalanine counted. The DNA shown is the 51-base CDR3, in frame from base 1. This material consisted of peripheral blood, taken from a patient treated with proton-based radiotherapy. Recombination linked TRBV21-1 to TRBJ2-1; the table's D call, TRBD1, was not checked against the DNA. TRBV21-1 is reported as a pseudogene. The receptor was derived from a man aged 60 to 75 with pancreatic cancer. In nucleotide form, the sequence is TGTGCCAGCAGCAAAGGGGTGGGCAGGGGGAGAGTCAATGAGCAGTTCTTC. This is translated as CASSKGVGRGRVNEQFF.